This T cell receptor beta chain emerged from a study of OX40 agonist ivuxolimab in advanced cancers. Across the whole study: Aged roughly 23 to 79 with a mean of about 63 years, they were 82.7% male. Study-wide results and caveats: Specificity for antigen went undetermined in the expanded peripheral T cells. The mean number of expanded clones was higher in CD8+ T cells than in CD4+.

Germline CDR1 and CDR2: MGHRA and YSYEKL. The CDR3 has 16 amino acids. The V and J ends lost 0 bases and 2 bases, in that order; junction bases with no gene match: 7. With respect to this clone: What it binds is unknown.

Sequencing was performed with immunoSEQ multiplex PCR; in TCRdb, only in-frame clones are kept and a portion is missing. The sample includes 30,000 to 40,000 clones, around 87% of them seen just once. The sample in question was CD4+ or CD8+ T cells sorted from blood, obtained in a trial of the OX40 agonist ivuxolimab. The TCR originated in an adult with an advanced solid tumor such as melanoma, head and neck, liver or kidney cancer. This chain joins TRBV4-1 and TRBJ2-7; 7 bases line up with TRBD2. This CDR3 is CASSQEPTGTTYEQYF. DNA of the CDR3: TGCGCCAGCAGCCAAGAACCGACCGGGACTACCTACGAGCAGTACTTC.